This section outlines one TCR beta chain sequence together with its context. As yet, its antigen is unknown. Data came from immunoSEQ multiplex PCR; TCRdb stores just in-frame clones and leaves some out. The table includes roughly 70,000 clones, roughly 96% detected once. The donors were members of the roughly 120-subject validation cohort (separate from the approximately 670-subject first cohort). These data come from a study of cytomegalovirus exposure and HLA in healthy donors. Study outcomes and limitations: Among TCR beta chains, those listed as cytomegalovirus-associated numbered about 150. Specificity of three CMV-associated chains for CMV antigens was verified in vitro. One later analysis, an examination of the 120 or so validation repertoires, found that first-cohort TCR clusters tended to co-occur in them.

The CDR3 runs 19 residues. The germline V gene encodes CDR1 SGHAT and CDR2 FQNNGV. Losses at the gene ends were 2 bases for V and 0 bases for J; bases not matched to a gene: 8. This TCR came from a man younger than 30 in good health and CMV-seronegative. This rearrangement joins TRBV11-2 to TRBJ2-6, with 9 bases aligning to TRBD1. Material for sequencing was PBMCs. CDR3 in amino acids: CASSLNMNRGRSGANVLTF. The CDR3 DNA sequence: TGTGCCAGCAGCTTAAATATGAACAGGGGGCGCTCTGGGGCCAACGTCCTGACTTTC.